This entry is about one T cell receptor beta chain. Its matching antigen is unknown. With 2 bases removed from V and 0 bases from J, the gap between germline ends came to 9 bases. The CDR3 loop spans 14 amino acids. Germline CDR1 and CDR2: SGHDT and YYEEEE. The entry originates in a study of cytomegalovirus exposure and HLA in healthy donors. At the level of the study: In an earlier analysis, 90 million to 120 million unique TCR beta sequences were found from 200 million or so T cells.

Findings of the study overall: A missense variant in DCLRE1C was later tied to TCR beta V- and J-gene trimming. The investigators catalogued 150 or so TCR beta chains as cytomegalovirus-associated.

The PCR made use of 60 Vbeta and 13 Jbeta primers. Produced via immunoSEQ multiplex PCR; TCRdb's table is partial and in-frame only. The sample lists around 200,000 clones, 70% to 80% occurring once. The chain joins TRBV5-6 to TRBJ2-7, with D uncertain. This receptor was taken from a woman aged 25 to 39 in good health and CMV-seropositive. Sequencing used PBMCs. DNA of the CDR3: TGTGCCAGCAGCTTAGAACACAGCTCCTACGAGCAGTACTTC. It specifies CASSLEHSSYEQYF.